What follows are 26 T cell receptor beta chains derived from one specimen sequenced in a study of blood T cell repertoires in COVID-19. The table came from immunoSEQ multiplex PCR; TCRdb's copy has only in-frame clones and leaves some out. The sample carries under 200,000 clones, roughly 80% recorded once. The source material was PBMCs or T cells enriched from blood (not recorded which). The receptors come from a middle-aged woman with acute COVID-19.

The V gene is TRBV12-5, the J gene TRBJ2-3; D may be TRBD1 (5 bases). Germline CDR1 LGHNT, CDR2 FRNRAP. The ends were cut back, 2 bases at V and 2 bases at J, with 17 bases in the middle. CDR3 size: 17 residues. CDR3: CASGLSIGAGPTDTQYF. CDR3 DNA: TGTGCTAGTGGTTTGTCAATTGGGGCAGGGCCCACAGATACGCAGTATTTT.

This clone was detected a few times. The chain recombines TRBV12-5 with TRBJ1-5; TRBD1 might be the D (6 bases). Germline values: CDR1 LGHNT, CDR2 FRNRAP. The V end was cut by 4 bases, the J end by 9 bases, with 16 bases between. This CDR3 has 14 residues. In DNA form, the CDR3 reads TGTGCTAGTGGTTATGGCGGGGGGCGAGGGCCCCAGCATTTT. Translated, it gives CASGYGGGRGPQHF.

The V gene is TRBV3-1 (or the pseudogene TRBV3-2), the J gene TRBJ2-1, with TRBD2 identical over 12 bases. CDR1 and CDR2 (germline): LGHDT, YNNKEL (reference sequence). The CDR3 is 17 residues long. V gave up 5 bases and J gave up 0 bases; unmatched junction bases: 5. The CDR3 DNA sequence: TGTGCCAGCAGCTATACTAGCGGGAGGAGCTCCTACAATGAGCAGTTCTTC. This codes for CASSYTSGRSSYNEQFF.

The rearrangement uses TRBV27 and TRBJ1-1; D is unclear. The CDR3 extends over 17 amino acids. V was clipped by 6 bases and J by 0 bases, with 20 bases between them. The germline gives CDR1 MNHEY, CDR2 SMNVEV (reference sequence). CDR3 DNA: TGTGCCAGCAGGCATTCCGGGATCTACCGCATGAACACTGAAGCTTTCTTT. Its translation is CASRHSGIYRMNTEAFF.

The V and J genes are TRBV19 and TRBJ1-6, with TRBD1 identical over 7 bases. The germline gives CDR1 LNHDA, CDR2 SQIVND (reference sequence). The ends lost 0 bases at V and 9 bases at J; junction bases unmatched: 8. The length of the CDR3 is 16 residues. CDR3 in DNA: TGTGCCAGTAGTATAGATCAGACAGGGTCATCTTCACCCCTCCACTTT. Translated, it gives CASSIDQTGSSSPLHF.

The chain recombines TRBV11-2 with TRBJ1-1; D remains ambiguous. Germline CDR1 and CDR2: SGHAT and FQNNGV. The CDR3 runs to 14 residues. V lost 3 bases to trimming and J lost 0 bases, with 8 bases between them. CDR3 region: CASSFSSVNTEAFF. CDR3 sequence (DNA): TGTGCCAGCAGCTTTAGTTCGGTGAACACTGAAGCTTTCTTT.

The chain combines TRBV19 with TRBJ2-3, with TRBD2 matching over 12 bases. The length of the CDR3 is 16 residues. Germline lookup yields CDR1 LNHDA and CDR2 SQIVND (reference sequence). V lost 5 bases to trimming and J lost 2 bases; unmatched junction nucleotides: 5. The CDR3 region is CASSVRTSGNTDTQYF. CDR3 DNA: TGTGCCAGTAGTGTCCGGACTAGCGGGAACACAGATACGCAGTATTTT.

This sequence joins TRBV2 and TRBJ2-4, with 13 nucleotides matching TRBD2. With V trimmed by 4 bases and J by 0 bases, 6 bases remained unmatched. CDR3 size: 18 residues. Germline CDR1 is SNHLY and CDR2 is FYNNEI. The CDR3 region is CASSGLAGGALAKNIQYF. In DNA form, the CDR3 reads TGTGCCAGCAGTGGACTAGCGGGAGGCGCTCTAGCCAAAAACATTCAGTACTTC.

The CDR3 nucleotides are TGTGCCAGCAGCTCTGATAACCCGGGACTAGCGGGCTACGAGCAGTACTTC. It yields the protein CASSSDNPGLAGYEQYF. The chain uses TRBV5-4 and TRBJ2-7; 12 bases are a match to TRBD2. J gave up 3 bases and V 3 bases, and 10 bases lay outside the gene matches. This CDR3 comprises 17 residues. CDR1 and CDR2 (germline): SGHNT, YYREEE (reference sequence).

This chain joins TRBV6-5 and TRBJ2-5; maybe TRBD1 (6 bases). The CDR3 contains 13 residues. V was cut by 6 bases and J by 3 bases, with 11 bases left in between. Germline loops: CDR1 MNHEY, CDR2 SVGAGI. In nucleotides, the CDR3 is TGTGCCAGCAGCCGCGGACAGAAAGAGACCCAGTACTTC. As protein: CASSRGQKETQYF.

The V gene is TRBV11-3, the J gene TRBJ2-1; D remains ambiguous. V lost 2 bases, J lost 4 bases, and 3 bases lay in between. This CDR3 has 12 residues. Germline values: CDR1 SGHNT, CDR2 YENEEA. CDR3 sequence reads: CASSLSYNEQFF. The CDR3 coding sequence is TGTGCCAGCAGCTTATCGTACAATGAGCAGTTCTTC.

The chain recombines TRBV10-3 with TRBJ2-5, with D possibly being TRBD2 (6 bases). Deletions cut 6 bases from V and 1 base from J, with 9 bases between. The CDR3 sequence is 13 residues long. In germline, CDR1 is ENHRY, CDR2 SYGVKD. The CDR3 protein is CAIRGGPQETQYF. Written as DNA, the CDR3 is TGTGCCATCAGGGGGGGACCCCAAGAGACCCAGTACTTC.

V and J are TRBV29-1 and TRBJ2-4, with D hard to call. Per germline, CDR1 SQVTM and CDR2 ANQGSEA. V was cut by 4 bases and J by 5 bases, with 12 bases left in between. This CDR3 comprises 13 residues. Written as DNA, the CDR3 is TGCAGCGTTGTCACAACTCAGGAAAACATTCAGTACTTC. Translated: CSVVTTQENIQYF.

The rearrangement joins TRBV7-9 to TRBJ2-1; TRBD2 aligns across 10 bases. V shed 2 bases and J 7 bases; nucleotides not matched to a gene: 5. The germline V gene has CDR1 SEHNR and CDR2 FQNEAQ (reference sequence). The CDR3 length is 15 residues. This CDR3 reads CASSLSGRAGNEQFF. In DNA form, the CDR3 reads TGTGCCAGCAGCTTAAGCGGGAGGGCCGGGAATGAGCAGTTCTTC.

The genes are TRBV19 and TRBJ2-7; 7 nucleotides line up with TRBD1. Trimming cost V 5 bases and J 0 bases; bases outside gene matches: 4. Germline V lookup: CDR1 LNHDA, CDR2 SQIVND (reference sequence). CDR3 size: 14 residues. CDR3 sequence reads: CASSGQAHSYEQYF. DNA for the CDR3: TGTGCCAGTAGTGGACAGGCCCACTCCTACGAGCAGTACTTC.

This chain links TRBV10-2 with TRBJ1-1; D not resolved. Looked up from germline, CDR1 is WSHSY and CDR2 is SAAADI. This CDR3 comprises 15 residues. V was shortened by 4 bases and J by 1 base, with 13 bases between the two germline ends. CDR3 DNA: TGCGCCAGCAGTGGTGCAGACTTAGAGAACACTGAAGCTTTCTTT. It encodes CASSGADLENTEAFF.

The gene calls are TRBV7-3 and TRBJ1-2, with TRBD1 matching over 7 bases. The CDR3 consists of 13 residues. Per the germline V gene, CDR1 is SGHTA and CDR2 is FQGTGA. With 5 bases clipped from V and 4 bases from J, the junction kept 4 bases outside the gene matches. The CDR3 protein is CASSPQGLYGYTF. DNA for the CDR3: TGTGCCAGCAGCCCACAGGGGCTCTATGGCTACACCTTC.

CDR3 amino acids: CASSPGEGVTNTGELFF. In nucleotides, the CDR3 is TGTGCCAGCAGTCCGGGAGAAGGGGTGACGAACACCGGGGAGCTGTTTTTT. This chain links TRBV27 with TRBJ2-2, with TRBD2 as a possible D gene (6 bases). Germline lookup yields CDR1 MNHEY and CDR2 SMNVEV (reference sequence). Trimming shortened V by 5 bases and J by 0 bases, and 16 bases separated the two germline ends. The CDR3 is made up of 17 amino acids.

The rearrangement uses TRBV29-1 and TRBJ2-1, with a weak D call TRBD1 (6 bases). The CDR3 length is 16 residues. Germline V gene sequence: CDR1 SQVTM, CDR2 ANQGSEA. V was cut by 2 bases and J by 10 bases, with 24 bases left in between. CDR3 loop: CSVETGPGAGRAEQFF. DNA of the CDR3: TGCAGCGTTGAAACAGGGCCCGGTGCAGGGAGAGCGGAGCAGTTCTTC.

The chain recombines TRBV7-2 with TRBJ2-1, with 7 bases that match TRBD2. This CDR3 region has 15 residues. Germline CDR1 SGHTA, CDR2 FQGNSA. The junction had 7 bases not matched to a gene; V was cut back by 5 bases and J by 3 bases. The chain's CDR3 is CASSPPSGYYNEQFF. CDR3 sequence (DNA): TGTGCCAGCAGCCCACCTAGCGGCTACTACAATGAGCAGTTCTTC.

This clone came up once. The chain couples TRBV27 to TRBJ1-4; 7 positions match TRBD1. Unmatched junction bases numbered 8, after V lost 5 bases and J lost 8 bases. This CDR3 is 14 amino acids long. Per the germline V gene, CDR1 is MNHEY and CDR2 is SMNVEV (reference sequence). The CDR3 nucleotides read TGTGCCAGCAGTCCGAAGGGGGCGTGGGAAAAACTGTTTTTT. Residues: CASSPKGAWEKLFF.

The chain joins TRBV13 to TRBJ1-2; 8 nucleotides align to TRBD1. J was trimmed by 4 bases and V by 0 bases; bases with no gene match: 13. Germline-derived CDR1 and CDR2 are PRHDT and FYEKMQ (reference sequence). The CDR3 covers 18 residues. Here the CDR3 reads CASSLGPVGRGPIYGYTF. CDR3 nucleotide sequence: TGTGCCAGCAGCTTAGGCCCTGTAGGCAGGGGGCCGATCTATGGCTACACCTTC.

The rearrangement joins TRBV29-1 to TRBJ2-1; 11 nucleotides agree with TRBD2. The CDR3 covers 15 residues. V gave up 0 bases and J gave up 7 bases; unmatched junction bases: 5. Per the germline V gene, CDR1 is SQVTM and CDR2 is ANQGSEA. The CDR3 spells CSVEDLTSGTNEQFF. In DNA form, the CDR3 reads TGCAGCGTTGAAGATCTGACTAGCGGGACGAATGAGCAGTTCTTC.

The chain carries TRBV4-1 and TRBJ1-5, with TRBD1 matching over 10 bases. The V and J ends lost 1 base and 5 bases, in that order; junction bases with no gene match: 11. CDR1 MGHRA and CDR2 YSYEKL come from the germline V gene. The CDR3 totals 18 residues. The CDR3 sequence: CASSQVTGGGGFHQPQHF. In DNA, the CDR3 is TGCGCCAGCAGCCAAGTGACAGGGGGCGGTGGGTTCCATCAGCCCCAGCATTTT.

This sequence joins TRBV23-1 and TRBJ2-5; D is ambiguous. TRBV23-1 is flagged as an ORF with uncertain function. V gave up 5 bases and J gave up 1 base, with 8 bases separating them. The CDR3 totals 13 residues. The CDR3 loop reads CASSWAAQETQYF. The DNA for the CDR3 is TGCGCCAGCAGTTGGGCAGCCCAAGAGACCCAGTACTTC.

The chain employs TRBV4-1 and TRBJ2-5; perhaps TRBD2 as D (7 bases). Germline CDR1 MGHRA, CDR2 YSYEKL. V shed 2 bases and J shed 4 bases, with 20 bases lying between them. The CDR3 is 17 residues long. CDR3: CASSQHPRSRGAETQYF. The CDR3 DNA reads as TGCGCCAGCAGCCAACACCCCAGATCCCGGGGGGCAGAGACCCAGTACTTC.